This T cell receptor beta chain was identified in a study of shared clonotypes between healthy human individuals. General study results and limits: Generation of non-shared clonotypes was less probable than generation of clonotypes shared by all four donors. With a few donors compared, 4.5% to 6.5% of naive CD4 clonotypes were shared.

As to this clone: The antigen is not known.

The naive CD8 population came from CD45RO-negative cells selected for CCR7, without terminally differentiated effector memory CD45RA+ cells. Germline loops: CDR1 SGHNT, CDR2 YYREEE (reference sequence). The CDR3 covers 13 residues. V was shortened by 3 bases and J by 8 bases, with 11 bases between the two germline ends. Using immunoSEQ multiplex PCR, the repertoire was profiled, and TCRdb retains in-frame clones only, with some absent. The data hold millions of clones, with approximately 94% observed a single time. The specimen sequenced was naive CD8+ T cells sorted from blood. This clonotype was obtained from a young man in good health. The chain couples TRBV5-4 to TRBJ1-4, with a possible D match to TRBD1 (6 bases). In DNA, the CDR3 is TGTGCCAGCAGCTCGGCAGGGGCGGAAAAACTGTTTTTT. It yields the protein CASSSAGAEKLFF.